The 6 T cell receptor beta chains below were found in one sample sequenced in a study of regulatory T cells in long-lasting Graves disease. Time point described: newly diagnosed GD, antithyroid drugs for less than 3 months. After RNA was extracted from PBMCs, the TCR library was made from it. Library construction for TCR beta used iRepertoire HTBI primers and Arm-PCR of CDR3 regions. TCRdb fed the multiplex PCR reads into MiXCR, producing one record per CDR3 protein. The sample shows 400,000 to 550,000 distinct CDR3 sequences, roughly 15% of them seen only once. The sample was also linked to a second study, of T cells in Graves' hyperthyroidism and ophthalmopathy.

The sample was peripheral blood mononuclear cells (PBMCs), taken at new diagnosis, from a patient treated with antithyroid drugs. The receptors here all came from a woman between 18 and 29 years old with Graves disease.

About this clonotype: At one end the junction does not follow the germline gene, possibly because of a read error. The chain uses TRBV7-7 and TRBJ2-1; the D gene could be TRBD1 or TRBD2 (6 bases each). Germline assignment: CDR1 SSHAT and CDR2 FNYEAQ (reference sequence). There are 19 residues in the CDR3. DNA of the CDR3: TGTGCTAGCAGCCCCCTCACAGGAGGAGGGGGACTGACCGTCGATGAGCAGTTCTTC. Protein: CASSPLTGGGGLTVDEQFF.

CDR3 in amino acids: CATSEYLADYNEQYF. CDR3 sequence (DNA): TGTGCCACCAGTGAATATCTAGCTGACTACAATGAGCAGTACTTC. J is TRBJ2-1 and V is TRBV24-1, with D tentatively TRBD2 (5 bases). Matching the DNA end better, TRBJ2-7 makes the J call doubtful. Germline V gives CDR1 KGHDR, CDR2 SFDVKD. The CDR3 has 15 amino acids.

This clonotype came up many times. This rearrangement joins TRBV20-1 to TRBJ1-2; 7 nucleotides align to TRBD1. The CDR3 contains 16 residues. J was trimmed by 8 bases and V by 0 bases; bases with no gene match: 15. Germline V lookup: CDR1 DFQATT, CDR2 SNEGSKA (reference sequence). As DNA, the CDR3 is TGCAGTGCTAGAGATCATGCAGGGGGTGACGTGTCCGGCTACACCTTC. Its translation is CSARDHAGGDVSGYTF.

The table lists this clonotype with a few counts. The chain links TRBV4-1 to TRBJ1-5, with D unresolved. CDR1 and CDR2 (germline): MGHRA, YSYEKL. The CDR3 totals 15 residues. Trimming pared 1 base from V and 1 base from J, leaving 8 bases between. The CDR3: CASSQGMESNQPQHF. In DNA, the CDR3 is TGCGCCAGCAGCCAAGGGATGGAGAGCAATCAGCCCCAGCATTTT.

There are a few counts of this clonotype. The chain couples TRBV6-1 to TRBJ1-6; D uncertain. CDR1 and CDR2 (germline): MNHNS, SASEGT. The CDR3 runs 15 residues. V was trimmed by 1 base and J by 9 bases, leaving 13 bases between them. For the CDR3, the DNA is TGTGCCAGCAGTGAAGGAGGGATGGGTACTTCACCCCTCCACTTT. Protein product: CASSEGGMGTSPLHF.

This clonotype came up many times. V and J are TRBV2 and TRBJ2-5; 12 bases agree with TRBD2. Germline V lookup: CDR1 SNHLY, CDR2 FYNNEI. The trim removed 8 bases at V and 4 bases at J, leaving 8 bases unmatched. This CDR3 contains 15 residues. The CDR3 region is CASFDPGLAGETQYF. CDR3 nucleotides: TGTGCCAGCTTTGATCCGGGACTAGCGGGAGAGACCCAGTACTTC.